The entry below describes one T cell receptor (beta chain). The table lists this clone with a few counts. Its cognate antigen has yet to be identified. It has no much larger one-base neighbor in the sample; base qualities were not kept. These data originate in a study of beta chain features in type 1 diabetes (dated by TCRdb to between 2017 and 2018). Background on the whole study: Mean age, gender distribution, total cell number and subset yield were not different between patients and healthy donors. A total of roughly 98,000,000 sorted cells were examined across all samples, and RNA yield correlated strongly with the number of cells per subset. In the study, TCRB repertoires of sorted circulating CD4+ T cell subsets from recently diagnosed type 1 diabetes patients were compared with those of matched healthy donors. Regulatory and stem cell-like memory subsets were isolated from only 8 patients and about eight healthy donors, whereas naive and central memory subsets came from all 30 or so donors.

Overall study outcomes, separate from this receptor: Naive, central memory and regulatory TCRB repertoires appeared to be more similar among patients than among healthy donors. PCR may preferentially amplify shorter templates, but because patient and control samples were amplified and corrected together, any resulting skew would affect both groups equally. A moderate but significant shortening of TCRB CDR3 length was observed in type 1 diabetes patients in all four CD4+ subsets. Sequencing cDNA rather than genomic DNA could over-represent highly expressing activated cells, although activation and CD3 levels did not differ between groups. Because small numbers of individuals were included in the HLA sub-analyses, any influence of HLA type on TCRB rearrangement was left unresolved. Patients with type 1 diabetes made fewer insertions and deleted more nucleotides at VDJ recombination sites, implying thymic rearrangement abnormalities.

From each donor, a single peripheral blood sample of around 120 mL on average was drawn into heparinised tubes. A BD FACSAria II and a panel including CD45RO, CCR7, CD25, CD127, CD95 and CD27 were used to sort naive, central memory, regulatory and stem cell-like memory CD4+ T cells. A purity above 98% was achieved for all sorted populations. PBMCs were isolated right away by Lymphoprep density gradient centrifugation and were stained directly, without culture. So that batch effects would be minimized, each experiment stained and sorted samples in pairs, pairing one healthy donor with one patient. All of the isolated RNA was reverse transcribed with the High Capacity cDNA Reverse Transcription Kit, so expressed TCRB transcripts were sequenced. Naive, central memory and regulatory T cell samples underwent deep immunoSEQ sequencing, averaging about 3.57 million total reads per sample. After sorted cells were lysed in RLT buffer, RNA was extracted with DNase-treated RNeasy Micro or Mini kits, with the choice depending on cell number. To prevent cross-contamination, each cell subset was processed individually, whereas patient and healthy donor samples were processed jointly. TCRB sequences were amplified from cDNA with the immunoSEQ multiplex PCR, producing 87-bp fragments spanning the CDR3 region. Sequencing of the amplicons was done on the Illumina HiSeq platform. Processing in the source paper ran as follows. PCR bias was corrected computationally using synthetic template baselines, and reads within Hamming distance 2 were collapsed, with unmergeable singletons discarded. Reads were aligned against IMGT so that V, D and J genes, CDR3 length and insertions or deletions at six rearrangement sites could be assigned. Within each subset, clonotype counts were normalized to sorted cell number, and only after that were true diversity and Gini coefficients computed with the tcR R package. Repertoire sharing was quantified using the overlap coefficient calculated on TCRB nucleotide sequences. TCRdb obtained this table from immuneACCESS and retained in-frame rearrangements with V and J assigned. These tables miss some clones; where compared with another copy, unresolved V genes account for less than half of the shortfall, and the remainder is unexplained. The V and J calls and clone size are taken from that table; D and trimming were inferred from the DNA. This sample gives approximately 170,000 clones in total; around 7.8% of them show up just once. The ten largest clones take up around 0.9% of the sample.

Counted from cysteine to phenylalanine, this CDR3 has 13 amino acids. The kept DNA is CDR3 alone, 39 bases in frame from the first base. Trimming removed 4 bases from V and 4 bases from J; the gene matches leave 4 bases unexplained. CDR1 and CDR2 were assigned from the germline V gene as SGDLS and YYNGEE. The chain joins TRBV9 to TRBJ2-5; TRBD1 matches 7 bases in the middle. The receptor was derived from a woman aged 40 to 55 with type 1 diabetes. Source material: central memory CD4+ T cells from blood. At the DNA level, the sequence is TGTGCCAGCAGCTTGGGACAGACAGAGACCCAGTACTTC. Its product reads: CASSLGQTETQYF. Reference TRBV9 and TRBJ2-5 genes cover what lies past the CDR3, so the full variable domain is DSGVTQTPKHLITATGQRVTLRCSPRSGDLSVYWYQQSLDQGLQFLIQYYNGEERAKGNILERFSAQQFPDLHSELNLSSLELGDSALYFCASSLGQTETQYFGPGTRLLVL.